The 17 T cell receptor beta chains reported below all come from one sample, sequenced in a study of blood T cell repertoires in COVID-19. Profiling relied on immunoSEQ multiplex PCR, and the TCRdb table lists in-frame clones only, not all of them. The sample has under 300,000 clones; roughly 85% are singletons. Sequencing used peripheral blood. These receptors were obtained from a woman between 45 and 60 years old who had recovered from COVID-19.

The chain has TRBV18 and TRBJ2-1; 9 nucleotides agree with TRBD2. The CDR3 consists of 15 residues. V shed 0 bases, J shed 8 bases, and the junction held 5 bases outside the gene matches. Germline V CDR1 and CDR2: KGHSH, LQKENI. This chain's CDR3 is CASSPPSGSHDEQFF. Written as DNA, the CDR3 is TGTGCCAGCTCACCACCTAGCGGGAGTCACGATGAGCAGTTCTTC. Complete variable domain (other parts from reference TRBV18 and TRBJ2-1): NAGVMQNPRHLVRRRGQEARLRCSPMKGHSHVYWYRQLPEEGLKFMVYLQKENIIDESGMPKERFSAEFPKEGPSILRIQQVVRGDSAAYFCASSPPSGSHDEQFFGPGTRLTVL.

CDR3 bases: TGTGCCAGCAGCCAAAGGCCTAGCGGGGGCTACAATGAGCAGTTCTTC. Translating it yields CASSQRPSGGYNEQFF. The V and J genes are TRBV3-1 (or the pseudogene TRBV3-2) and TRBJ2-1, with 10 bases that match TRBD2. The CDR3 has 16 residues. Germline CDR1 LGHDT, CDR2 YNNKEL (reference sequence). The trim removed 2 bases at V and 3 bases at J, leaving 4 bases unmatched.

This chain joins TRBV7-6 and TRBJ2-1; TRBD2 agrees at 8 bases. The ends lost 2 bases at V and 4 bases at J; junction bases unmatched: 7. This CDR3 has 16 residues. Germline assignment: CDR1 SGHVS and CDR2 FNYEAQ. CDR3 amino acids: CASSLHSLAVYNEQFF. DNA of the CDR3: TGTGCCAGCAGCTTACACTCACTAGCGGTATACAATGAGCAGTTCTTC.

V gene TRBV7-6 combines with J gene TRBJ1-2, with TRBD1 matching 10 bases. Per germline, CDR1 SGHVS and CDR2 FNYEAQ. With V trimmed by 2 bases and J by 8 bases, 8 bases remained unmatched. The CDR3 length is 15 residues. The CDR3 protein is CASSLWDRGEEGYTF. In DNA, the CDR3 is TGTGCCAGCAGCTTATGGGACAGGGGAGAGGAGGGCTACACCTTC. Based on the CDR3 plus reference TRBV7-6 and TRBJ1-2, the full variable domain is GAGVSQSPRYKVTKRGQDVALRCDPISGHVSLYWYRQALGQGPEFLTYFNYEAQQDKSGLPNDRFSAERPEGSISTLTIQRTEQRDSAMYRCASSLWDRGEEGYTFGSGTRLTVV.

The V gene is TRBV5-1, the J gene TRBJ1-1, with a weak D call TRBD1 (6 bases). The V gene lost 2 bases and the J gene lost 1 base, with 15 bases spanning the gap. Germline V gives CDR1 SGHRS, CDR2 YFSETQ. The CDR3 spans 16 residues. This chain's CDR3 is CASSFSGVYRNTEAFF. For the CDR3, the DNA is TGCGCCAGCAGCTTTTCAGGGGTTTATCGGAACACTGAAGCTTTCTTT.

The chain carries TRBV27 and TRBJ2-2; 8 bases line up with TRBD2. The CDR3 has 15 residues. V was pared by 4 bases and J by 7 bases, with 8 bases of the junction left unmatched. Germline-derived CDR1 and CDR2 are MNHEY and SMNVEV (reference sequence). CDR3 loop: CASSSLPRGGGELFF. The CDR3 DNA sequence: TGTGCCAGCAGTTCACTCCCCCGGGGGGGCGGGGAGCTGTTTTTT.

V gene TRBV19 combines with J gene TRBJ1-5, with TRBD1 matching 9 bases. The germline V gene has CDR1 LNHDA and CDR2 SQIVND (reference sequence). With 5 bases clipped from V and 0 bases from J, the junction kept 2 bases outside the gene matches. This CDR3 has 15 residues. The CDR3 region has the DNA TGTGCCAGTAGTCAGACAGGGGGTAGCAATCAGCCCCAGCATTTT. Its protein product is CASSQTGGSNQPQHF.

This clone was seen once. This chain joins TRBV27 and TRBJ2-7, with D maybe TRBD2 (6 bases). CDR3 length equals 15 residues. With 2 bases removed from V and 0 bases from J, the gap between germline ends came to 11 bases. Germline V lookup: CDR1 MNHEY, CDR2 SMNVEV (reference sequence). CDR3 DNA sequence: TGTGCCAGCAGTTTAACGGGGGTAAGCTCCTACGAGCAGTACTTC. This gives the protein CASSLTGVSSYEQYF.

This chain connects TRBV29-1 to TRBJ2-7, with 9 bases aligning to TRBD1. This CDR3 is 13 amino acids long. Unmatched junction bases numbered 8, after V lost 5 bases and J lost 6 bases. Germline values: CDR1 SQVTM, CDR2 ANQGSEA. CDR3 DNA sequence: TGCAGCGTTCAGGACAGGGGTACGAGCGAGCAGTACTTC. Amino acids: CSVQDRGTSEQYF.

Concerning this clone itself: This sample includes further DNA sequences coding for the same CDR3. The V call is TRBV28, the J call TRBJ1-1, with D maybe TRBD1 (5 bases). The CDR3 extends over 14 amino acids. Germline CDR1 reads MDHEN; CDR2 reads SYDVKM. The ends were cut back, 3 bases at V and 3 bases at J, with 11 bases in the middle. The CDR3 spells CASSLAGRDTEAFF. The DNA of the CDR3 is TGTGCCAGCAGTTTGGCAGGGAGGGACACTGAAGCTTTCTTT. The full variable domain, its missing parts supplied by reference TRBV28 and TRBJ1-1, is DVKVTQSSRYLVKRTGEKVFLECVQDMDHENMFWYRQDPGLGLRLIYFSYDVKMKEKGDIPEGYSVSREKKERFSLILESASTNQTSMYLCASSLAGRDTEAFFGQGTRLTVV.

Only a few counts were recorded for this clone. The V gene is TRBV7-8, the J gene TRBJ2-5, with no clear D. CDR3 length equals 14 residues. The V gene lost 1 base and the J gene lost 2 bases, with 8 bases spanning the gap. The V gene's germline CDR1 is SGHVS and CDR2 FQNEAQ. In DNA form, the CDR3 reads TGTGCCAGCAGCTTAGGACGGAGACAAGAGACCCAGTACTTC. It translates to CASSLGRRQETQYF.

The J gene is TRBJ2-7, the V gene TRBV3-1 (or the pseudogene TRBV3-2); perhaps TRBD2 as D (5 bases). Germline CDR1 LGHDT, CDR2 YNNKEL (reference sequence). V shed 4 bases and J shed 3 bases, with 16 bases lying between them. The length of the CDR3 is 15 residues. The CDR3 spells CASSPGRGPHYEQYF. In DNA, the CDR3 is TGTGCCAGCAGCCCAGGTAGAGGGCCTCACTACGAGCAGTACTTC.

The rearrangement uses TRBV18 and TRBJ1-1; the match to TRBD1 covers 10 bases. This CDR3 has 15 residues. J gave up 3 bases and V 3 bases, and 4 bases lay outside the gene matches. Germline-derived CDR1 and CDR2 are KGHSH and LQKENI. CDR3 in amino acids: CASSPPGQGDTEAFF. The CDR3 DNA reads TGTGCCAGCTCACCTCCCGGACAGGGGGACACTGAAGCTTTCTTT.

The chain couples TRBV4-2 to TRBJ1-4; tentative D call: TRBD1 (5 bases). The germline V gene encodes CDR1 LGHNA and CDR2 YNFKEQ. Trimming cost V 0 bases and J 8 bases, with 13 bases left between them. The CDR3 has 15 amino acids. The CDR3 loop reads CASSQERQGWEKLFF. CDR3 sequence (DNA): TGTGCCAGCAGCCAAGAAAGGCAGGGCTGGGAAAAACTGTTTTTT.

This chain uses TRBV6-1 with TRBJ2-5, with D uncertain. The CDR3 consists of 13 residues. The V end was cut by 1 base, the J end by 3 bases, with 6 bases between. Germline V lookup: CDR1 MNHNS, CDR2 SASEGT. In DNA, the CDR3 is TGTGCCAGCAGTGAAGTCCCAGAAGAGACCCAGTACTTC. Its protein product is CASSEVPEETQYF.

The CDR3 spells CASSSTREQYF. The CDR3 region has the DNA TGTGCCAGCAGCTCGACACGCGAGCAGTACTTC. The rearrangement uses TRBV7-6 and TRBJ2-7; no clear D. V lost 4 bases, J lost 6 bases, and 7 bases lay in between. The CDR3 has 11 amino acids. Germline CDR1 SGHVS, CDR2 FNYEAQ.

In regard to this clone: This same CDR3 is encoded by further DNA sequences in the sample. The chain has TRBV18 and TRBJ2-5; the D gene is possibly TRBD2 (6 bases). The CDR3 is made up of 13 amino acids. Trimming stripped 3 bases from V and 4 bases from J, with 9 bases between. CDR1 and CDR2 (germline): KGHSH, LQKENI. The CDR3 sequence: CASSPGGPETQYF. In nucleotides, the CDR3 is TGTGCCAGCTCACCGGGGGGTCCAGAGACCCAGTACTTC.